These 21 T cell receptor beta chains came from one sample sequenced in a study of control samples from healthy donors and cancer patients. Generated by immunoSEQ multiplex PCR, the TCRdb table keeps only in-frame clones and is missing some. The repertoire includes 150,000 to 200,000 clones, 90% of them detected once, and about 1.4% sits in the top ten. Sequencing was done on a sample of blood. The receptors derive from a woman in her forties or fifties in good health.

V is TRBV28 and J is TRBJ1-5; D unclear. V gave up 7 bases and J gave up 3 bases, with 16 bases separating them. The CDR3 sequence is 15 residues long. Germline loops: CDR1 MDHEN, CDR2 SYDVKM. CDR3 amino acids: CASTIVPRFNQPQHF. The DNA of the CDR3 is TGTGCCAGCACCATCGTCCCCAGATTCAATCAGCCCCAGCATTTT.

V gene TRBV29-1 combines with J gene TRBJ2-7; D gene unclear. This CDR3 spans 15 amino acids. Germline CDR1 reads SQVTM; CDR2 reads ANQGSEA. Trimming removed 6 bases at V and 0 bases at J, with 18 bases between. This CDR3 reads CSVCFLYASSYEQYF. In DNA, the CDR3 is TGCAGCGTCTGCTTCCTCTATGCGAGCTCCTACGAGCAGTACTTC.

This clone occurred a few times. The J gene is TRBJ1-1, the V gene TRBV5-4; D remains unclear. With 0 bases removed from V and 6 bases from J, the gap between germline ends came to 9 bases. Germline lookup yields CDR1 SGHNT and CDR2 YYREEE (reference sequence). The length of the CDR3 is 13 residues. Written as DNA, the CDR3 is TGTGCCAGCAGCTTGGAGGTACAGCCTGAAGCTTTCTTT. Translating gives CASSLEVQPEAFF.

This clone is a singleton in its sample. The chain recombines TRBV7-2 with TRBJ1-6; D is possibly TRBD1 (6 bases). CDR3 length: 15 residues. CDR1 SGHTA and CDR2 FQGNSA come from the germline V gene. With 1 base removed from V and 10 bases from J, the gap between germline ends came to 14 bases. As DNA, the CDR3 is TGTGCCAGCAGCTTAGAGGTAGGGGGAGGCTCACCCCTCCACTTT. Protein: CASSLEVGGGSPLHF. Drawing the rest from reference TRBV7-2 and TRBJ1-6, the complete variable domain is GAGVSQSPSNKVTEKGKDVELRCDPISGHTALYWYRQSLGQGLEFLIYFQGNSAPDKSGLPSDRFSAERTGGSVSTLTIQRTQQEDSAVYLCASSLEVGGGSPLHFGNGTRLTVT.

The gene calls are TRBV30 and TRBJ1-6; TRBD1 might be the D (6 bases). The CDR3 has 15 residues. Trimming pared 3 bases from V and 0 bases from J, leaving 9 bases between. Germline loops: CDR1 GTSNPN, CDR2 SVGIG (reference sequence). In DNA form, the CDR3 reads TGTGCCTGGAGCCGGACAGACTCCTATAATTCACCCCTCCACTTT. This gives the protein CAWSRTDSYNSPLHF. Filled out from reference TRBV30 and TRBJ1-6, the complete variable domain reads SQTIHQWPATLVQPVGSPLSLECTVEGTSNPNLYWYRQAAGRGLQLLFYSVGIGQISSEVPQNLSASRPQDRQFILSSKKLLLSDSGFYLCAWSRTDSYNSPLHFGNGTRLTVT.

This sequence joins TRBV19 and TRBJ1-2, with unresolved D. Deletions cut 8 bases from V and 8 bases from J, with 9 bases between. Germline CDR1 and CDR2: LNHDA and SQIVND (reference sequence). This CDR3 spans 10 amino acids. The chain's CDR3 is CASQGNGYTF. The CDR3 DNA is TGTGCCAGTCAAGGGAACGGCTACACCTTC. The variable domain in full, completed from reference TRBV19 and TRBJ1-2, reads DGGITQSPKYLFRKEGQNVTLSCEQNLNHDAMYWYRQDPGQGLRLIYYSQIVNDFQKGDIAEGYSVSREKKESFPLTVTSAQKNPTAFYLCASQGNGYTFGSGTRLTVV.

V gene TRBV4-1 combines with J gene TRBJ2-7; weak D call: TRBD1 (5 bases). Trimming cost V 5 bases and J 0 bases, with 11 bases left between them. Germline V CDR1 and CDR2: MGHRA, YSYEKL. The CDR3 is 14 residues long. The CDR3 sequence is CASSDYRSSYEQYF. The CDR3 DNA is TGCGCCAGCAGCGATTACAGGAGCTCCTACGAGCAGTACTTC.

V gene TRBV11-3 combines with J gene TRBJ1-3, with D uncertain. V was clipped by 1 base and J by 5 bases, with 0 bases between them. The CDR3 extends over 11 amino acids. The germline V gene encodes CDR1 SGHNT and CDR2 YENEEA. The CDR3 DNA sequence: TGTGCCAGCAGCTTAGGAAACACCATATATTTT. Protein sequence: CASSLGNTIYF.

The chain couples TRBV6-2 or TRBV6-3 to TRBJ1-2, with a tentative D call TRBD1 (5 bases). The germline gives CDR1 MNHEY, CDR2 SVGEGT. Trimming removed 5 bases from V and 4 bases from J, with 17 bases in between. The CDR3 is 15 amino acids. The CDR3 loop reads CASSVRGQTGYGYTF. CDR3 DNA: TGTGCCAGCAGTGTCCGAGGACAAACGGGCTATGGCTACACCTTC.

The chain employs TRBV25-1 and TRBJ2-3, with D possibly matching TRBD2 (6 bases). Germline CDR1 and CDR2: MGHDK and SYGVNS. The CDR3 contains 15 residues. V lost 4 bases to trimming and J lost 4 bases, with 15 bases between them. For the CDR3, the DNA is TGTGCCAGCAGTGTAGGGAGGACTATGGCAGATACGCAGTATTTT. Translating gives CASSVGRTMADTQYF.

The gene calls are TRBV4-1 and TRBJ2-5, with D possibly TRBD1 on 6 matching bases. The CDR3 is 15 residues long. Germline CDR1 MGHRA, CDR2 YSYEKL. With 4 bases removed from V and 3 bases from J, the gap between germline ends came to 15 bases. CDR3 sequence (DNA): TGCGCCAGCAGCCTAGGCAGGGGAGCGGAAGAGACCCAGTACTTC. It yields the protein CASSLGRGAEETQYF.

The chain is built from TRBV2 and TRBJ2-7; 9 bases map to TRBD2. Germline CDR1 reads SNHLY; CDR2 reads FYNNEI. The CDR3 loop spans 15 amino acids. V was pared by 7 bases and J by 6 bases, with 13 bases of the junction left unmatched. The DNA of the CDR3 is TGTGCCAGCAAAGCGGGAGGCGAACTCCGGGGCGAGCAGTACTTC. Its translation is CASKAGGELRGEQYF.

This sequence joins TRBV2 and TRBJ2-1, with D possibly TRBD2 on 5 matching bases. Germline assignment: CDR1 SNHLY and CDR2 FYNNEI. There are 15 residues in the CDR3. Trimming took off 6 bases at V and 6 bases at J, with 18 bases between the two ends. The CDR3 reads CASRSLDSLRNEQFF. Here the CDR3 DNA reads TGTGCCAGCAGGTCCCTGGACTCCCTTCGCAATGAGCAGTTCTTC.

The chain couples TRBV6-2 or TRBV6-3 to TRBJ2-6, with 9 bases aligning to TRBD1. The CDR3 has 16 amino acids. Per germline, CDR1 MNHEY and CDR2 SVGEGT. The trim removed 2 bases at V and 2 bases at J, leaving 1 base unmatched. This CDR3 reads CASSYTGGAGANVLTF. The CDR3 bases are TGTGCCAGCAGTTACACAGGGGGCGCTGGGGCCAACGTCCTGACTTTC.

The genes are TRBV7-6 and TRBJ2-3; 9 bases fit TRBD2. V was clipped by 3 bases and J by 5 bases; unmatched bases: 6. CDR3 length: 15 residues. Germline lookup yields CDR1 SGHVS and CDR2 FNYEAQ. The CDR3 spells CASSFLGREGDTQYF. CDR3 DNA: TGTGCCAGCAGCTTCTTGGGGCGGGAGGGAGATACGCAGTATTTT.

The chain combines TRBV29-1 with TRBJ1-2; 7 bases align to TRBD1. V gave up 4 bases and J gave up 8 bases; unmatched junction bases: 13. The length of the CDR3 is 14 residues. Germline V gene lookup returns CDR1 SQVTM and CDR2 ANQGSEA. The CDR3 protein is CSVGVGGVLGGYTF. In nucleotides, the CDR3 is TGCAGCGTTGGTGTAGGGGGCGTCCTAGGGGGCTACACCTTC.

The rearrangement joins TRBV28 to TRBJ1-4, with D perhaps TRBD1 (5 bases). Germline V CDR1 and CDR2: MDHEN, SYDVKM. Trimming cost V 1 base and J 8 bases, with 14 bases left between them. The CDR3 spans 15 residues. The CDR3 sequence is CASSLLAGKVEKLFF. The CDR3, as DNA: TGTGCCAGCAGTTTATTGGCAGGGAAAGTGGAAAAACTGTTTTTT. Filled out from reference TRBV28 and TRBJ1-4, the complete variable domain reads DVKVTQSSRYLVKRTGEKVFLECVQDMDHENMFWYRQDPGLGLRLIYFSYDVKMKEKGDIPEGYSVSREKKERFSLILESASTNQTSMYLCASSLLAGKVEKLFFGSGTQLSVL.

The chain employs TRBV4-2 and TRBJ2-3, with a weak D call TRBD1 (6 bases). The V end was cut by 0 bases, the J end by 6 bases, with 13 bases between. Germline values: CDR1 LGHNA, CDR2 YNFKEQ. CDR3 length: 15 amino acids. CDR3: CASSQEPRGADTQYF. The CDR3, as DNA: TGTGCCAGCAGCCAAGAACCCAGGGGCGCGGATACGCAGTATTTT.

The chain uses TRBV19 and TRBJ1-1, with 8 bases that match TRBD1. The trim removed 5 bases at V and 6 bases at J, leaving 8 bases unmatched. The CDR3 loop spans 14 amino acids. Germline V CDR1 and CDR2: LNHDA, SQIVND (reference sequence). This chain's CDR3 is CASSPWTGSPEAFF. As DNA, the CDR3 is TGTGCCAGTAGTCCCTGGACAGGGTCGCCTGAAGCTTTCTTT. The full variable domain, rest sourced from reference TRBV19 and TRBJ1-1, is DGGITQSPKYLFRKEGQNVTLSCEQNLNHDAMYWYRQDPGQGLRLIYYSQIVNDFQKGDIAEGYSVSREKKESFPLTVTSAQKNPTAFYLCASSPWTGSPEAFFGQGTRLTVV.

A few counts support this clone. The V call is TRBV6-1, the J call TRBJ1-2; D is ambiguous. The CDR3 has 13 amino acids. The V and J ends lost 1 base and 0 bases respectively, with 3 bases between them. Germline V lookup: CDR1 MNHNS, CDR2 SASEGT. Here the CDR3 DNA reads TGTGCCAGCAGTGAAGGGGCTAACTATGGCTACACCTTC. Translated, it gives CASSEGANYGYTF.

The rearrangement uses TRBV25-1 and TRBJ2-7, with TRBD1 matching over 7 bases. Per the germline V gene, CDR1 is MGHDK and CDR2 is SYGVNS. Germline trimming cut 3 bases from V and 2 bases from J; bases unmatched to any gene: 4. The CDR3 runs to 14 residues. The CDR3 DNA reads TGTGCCAGCAGTGATTGGGACAGAGCCTACGAGCAGTACTTC. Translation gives CASSDWDRAYEQYF.